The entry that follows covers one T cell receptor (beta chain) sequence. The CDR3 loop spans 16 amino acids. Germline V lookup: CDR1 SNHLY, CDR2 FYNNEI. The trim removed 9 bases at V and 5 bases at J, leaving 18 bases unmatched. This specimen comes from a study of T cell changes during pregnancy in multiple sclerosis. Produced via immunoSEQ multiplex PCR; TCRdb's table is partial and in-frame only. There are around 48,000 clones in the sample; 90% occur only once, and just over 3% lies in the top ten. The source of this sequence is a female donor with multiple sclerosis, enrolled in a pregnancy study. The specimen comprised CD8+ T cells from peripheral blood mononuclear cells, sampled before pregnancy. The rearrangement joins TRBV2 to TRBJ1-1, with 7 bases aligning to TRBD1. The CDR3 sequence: CARFSGQEEGRTEAFF. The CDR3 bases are TGTGCCAGGTTCTCTGGACAGGAGGAAGGGAGGACTGAAGCTTTCTTT. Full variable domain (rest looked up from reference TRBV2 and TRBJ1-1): EPEVTQTPSHQVTQMGQEVILRCVPISNHLYFYWYRQILGQKVEFLVSFYNNEISEKSEIFDDQFSVERPDGSNFTLKIRSTKLEDSAMYFCARFSGQEEGRTEAFFGQGTRLTVV.